These 5 T cell receptor beta chains share one sample of origin, sequenced in a study of cytomegalovirus exposure and HLA in healthy donors. Amplification used 60 Vbeta primers and 13 Jbeta primers. Repertoires were generated with immunoSEQ multiplex PCR, while TCRdb's copy carries only in-frame clones and drops some. The table records roughly 180,000 clones, 75% of them present only once. The source material was PBMCs. Every receptor here comes from a woman aged 35 to 49 in good health and CMV-seropositive.

The gene calls are TRBV7-2 and TRBJ2-1; D is possibly TRBD2 (6 bases). The ends were cut back, 6 bases at V and 4 bases at J, with 13 bases in the middle. CDR1 SGHTA and CDR2 FQGNSA come from the germline V gene. The CDR3 is 14 residues long. DNA for the CDR3: TGTGCCAGCAGGTCGGGACTGGGTTACAATGAGCAGTTCTTC. Translating gives CASRSGLGYNEQFF. The full variable domain, rest sourced from reference TRBV7-2 and TRBJ2-1, is GAGVSQSPSNKVTEKGKDVELRCDPISGHTALYWYRQSLGQGLEFLIYFQGNSAPDKSGLPSDRFSAERTGGSVSTLTIQRTQQEDSAVYLCASRSGLGYNEQFFGPGTRLTVL.

The J gene is TRBJ2-7, the V gene TRBV28; 8 bases are shared with TRBD2. Germline loops: CDR1 MDHEN, CDR2 SYDVKM. With 2 bases clipped from V and 4 bases from J, the junction kept 7 bases outside the gene matches. The CDR3 contains 15 residues. The CDR3 DNA reads as TGTGCCAGCAGTTTAAGCGGGGGCGCGCTGTACGAGCAGTACTTC. It codes for CASSLSGGALYEQYF.

CDR3 bases: TGTGCCAGCAGTGCTCACTCCGGGACAGACGATCAAGCTTTCTTT. It encodes CASSAHSGTDDQAFF. V is TRBV25-1 and J is TRBJ1-1; TRBD1 aligns across 7 bases. The V gene's germline CDR1 is MGHDK and CDR2 SYGVNS. The V and J ends lost 4 bases and 9 bases, in that order; junction bases with no gene match: 14. The CDR3 loop spans 15 amino acids.

For this clone: A read error may produce the germline difference seen at one junction end. The chain links TRBV7-9 to TRBJ1-4; weak D call: TRBD1 (6 bases). From germline, CDR1 is SEHNR and CDR2 FQNEAQ (reference sequence). The CDR3 consists of 15 residues. CDR3 sequence: CSSSLGGRSNEKLFF. CDR3 in DNA: TGTTCCAGCAGCTTAGGGGGGCGGTCTAATGAAAAACTGTTTTTT. Looking up the rest from reference TRBV7-9 and TRBJ1-4 gives the full variable domain: DTGVSQNPRHKITKRGQNVTFRCDPISEHNRLYWYRQTLGQGPEFLTYFQNEAQLEKSRLLSDRFSAERPKGSFSTLEIQRTEQGDSAMYLCSSSLGGRSNEKLFFGSGTQLSVL.

This rearrangement joins TRBV7-9 to TRBJ1-1, with unresolved D. The V end was cut by 0 bases, the J end by 4 bases, with 9 bases between. CDR1 SEHNR and CDR2 FQNEAQ come from the germline V gene (reference sequence). This CDR3 is 14 amino acids long. The CDR3 bases are TGTGCCAGCAGCTTAGCAGGGAGGACCACTGAAGCTTTCTTT. This gives the protein CASSLAGRTTEAFF.